What follows are 24 T cell receptor beta chains derived from one specimen sequenced in a study of blood T cell repertoires in COVID-19. TCRdb's table, derived via immunoSEQ multiplex PCR, lists solely in-frame clones and lacks some. The sample lists around 100,000 clones, 75% to 90% occurring once. The sequencing input was peripheral blood. These receptors came from a woman in her 70s with acute or convalescent COVID-19.

This clone was detected only once. This rearrangement joins TRBV7-2 to TRBJ1-4; D uncertain. The V end lost 5 bases, the J end lost 8 bases, and 6 bases lay between the germline ends. Germline CDR1 reads SGHTA; CDR2 reads FQGNSA. The CDR3 extends over 11 amino acids. The CDR3 region is CASSLSEKLFF. DNA for the CDR3: TGTGCCAGCAGCCTTAGCGAAAAACTGTTTTTT.

This sequence joins TRBV6-5 and TRBJ2-7; 8 bases fit TRBD1. CDR1 and CDR2 (germline): MNHEY, SVGAGI. This CDR3 is built from 14 residues. The J segment lost 0 bases and the V segment lost 7 bases, leaving 5 bases of the junction unmatched. CDR3 in amino acids: CASKPGQASYEQYF. The CDR3, as DNA: TGTGCCAGCAAACCGGGACAGGCCTCCTACGAGCAGTACTTC.

This clone was counted only a few times. The rearrangement uses TRBV6-5 and TRBJ1-2; 7 positions match TRBD1. The length of the CDR3 is 14 residues. The junction had 9 bases not matched to a gene; V was cut back by 7 bases and J by 4 bases. Germline V gene lookup returns CDR1 MNHEY and CDR2 SVGAGI. CDR3 residues: CASKVQGQGYGYTF. DNA of the CDR3: TGTGCCAGCAAGGTACAGGGGCAGGGCTATGGCTACACCTTC.

This sequence joins TRBV7-3 and TRBJ2-2; weak D call: TRBD1 (5 bases). Germline CDR1 reads SGHTA; CDR2 reads FQGTGA. The CDR3 runs to 12 residues. V was cut by 4 bases and J by 13 bases, with 13 bases left in between. In nucleotides, the CDR3 is TGTGCCAGCAGCTACCCGGGTACAGGGCTGTTTTTT. Protein: CASSYPGTGLFF.

The J gene is TRBJ2-3, the V gene TRBV15, with TRBD1 matching 12 bases. CDR1 and CDR2 from the germline V gene are LNHNV and YYDKDF (reference sequence). The CDR3 has 13 residues. J gave up 4 bases and V 9 bases, and 2 bases lay outside the gene matches. CDR3 protein: CATGTGGADTQYF. The CDR3 DNA reads TGTGCCACGGGGACAGGGGGCGCAGATACGCAGTATTTT.

This rearrangement joins TRBV6-2 or TRBV6-3 to TRBJ1-2; 7 nucleotides agree with TRBD1. The CDR3 has 16 amino acids. Germline loops: CDR1 MNHEY, CDR2 SVGEGT. J gave up 1 base and V 2 bases, and 7 bases lay outside the gene matches. The CDR3 region is CASSYPGQSFNYGYTF. The CDR3 DNA is TGTGCCAGCAGTTACCCGGGACAGTCCTTTAACTATGGCTACACCTTC.

The V and J genes are TRBV19 and TRBJ1-1; D is uncertain. The CDR3 totals 13 residues. In germline, CDR1 is LNHDA, CDR2 SQIVND (reference sequence). The DNA of the CDR3 is TGTGCTAGCGGCGGGCAGCTCGACACTGAAGCTTTCTTT. Its translation: CASGGQLDTEAFF.

The V and J genes are TRBV5-1 and TRBJ1-6; 10 bases match TRBD1. The CDR3 consists of 16 residues. CDR1 is SGHRS, CDR2 YFSETQ, per germline. J gave up 8 bases and V 4 bases, and 9 bases lay outside the gene matches. Here the CDR3 reads CASSGTTGGRDSPLHF. The CDR3 DNA sequence: TGCGCCAGCAGCGGCACGACAGGGGGCCGGGATTCACCCCTCCACTTT.

V gene TRBV2 combines with J gene TRBJ1-5; 10 bases are shared with TRBD1. This CDR3 comprises 18 residues. V trimming: 6 bases; J trimming: 3 bases; junction bases outside the gene matches: 14. The germline V gene encodes CDR1 SNHLY and CDR2 FYNNEI. CDR3 residues: CASSLELTGGAANQPQHF. DNA of the CDR3: TGTGCCAGCAGCCTAGAGTTGACAGGGGGCGCCGCCAATCAGCCCCAGCATTTT.

V is TRBV6-6 and J is TRBJ1-5, with D perhaps TRBD1 (5 bases). The CDR3 length is 14 residues. The germline CDR1 and CDR2 sequences are MNHNY and SVGAGI (reference sequence). The germline V and J ends were trimmed by 6 bases and 0 bases, with 9 bases remaining between them. This CDR3 is CASRPTVSNQPQHF. The CDR3 nucleotides are TGTGCCAGCAGGCCGACAGTTAGCAATCAGCCCCAGCATTTT.

The chain combines TRBV27 with TRBJ2-7, with 8 bases fitting TRBD2. The CDR3 has 15 amino acids. CDR1 MNHEY and CDR2 SMNVEV come from the germline V gene (reference sequence). The V segment lost 1 base and the J segment 3 bases; nucleotides outside the gene matches: 5. In DNA, the CDR3 is TGTGCCAGCAGTTTATTAGCGGGACGCCTCTACGAGCAGTACTTC. Translated, it gives CASSLLAGRLYEQYF.

V is TRBV6-1 and J is TRBJ1-2, with no clear D. The V and J ends lost 2 bases and 6 bases respectively, with 10 bases between them. Germline CDR1 MNHNS, CDR2 SASEGT. The CDR3 is made up of 13 amino acids. The CDR3 loop reads CASSETRVHGYTF. In DNA form, the CDR3 reads TGTGCCAGCAGTGAAACGCGTGTCCATGGCTACACCTTC.

The rearrangement links TRBV10-3 to TRBJ2-3, with TRBD2 identical over 11 bases. CDR1 is ENHRY, CDR2 SYGVKD, per germline. The J segment lost 0 bases and the V segment lost 6 bases, leaving 5 bases of the junction unmatched. The CDR3 covers 16 residues. The CDR3 sequence is CAIRLTSGTSTDTQYF. DNA for the CDR3: TGTGCCATCAGGCTGACTAGCGGGACTAGCACAGATACGCAGTATTTT.

This clone occurred once. This sequence joins TRBV11-2 and TRBJ2-5; possibly TRBD1 for D (6 bases). Germline V gene sequence: CDR1 SGHAT, CDR2 FQNNGV. The V end was cut by 3 bases, the J end by 5 bases, with 16 bases between. The length of the CDR3 is 15 residues. As DNA, the CDR3 is TGTGCCAGCAGCTTTTCCCAGGGGAGTGGGGAGACCCAGTACTTC. It yields the protein CASSFSQGSGETQYF. Filled out from reference TRBV11-2 and TRBJ2-5, the complete variable domain reads EAGVAQSPRYKIIEKRQSVAFWCNPISGHATLYWYQQILGQGPKLLIQFQNNGVVDDSQLPKDRFSAERLKGVDSTLKIQPAKLEDSAVYLCASSFSQGSGETQYFGPGTRLLVL.

The chain uses TRBV19 and TRBJ2-1; possibly TRBD1 for D (5 bases). From germline, CDR1 is LNHDA and CDR2 SQIVND (reference sequence). The CDR3 consists of 14 residues. V was clipped by 3 bases and J by 0 bases, with 6 bases between them. This CDR3 is CASSMGRSYNEQFF. For the CDR3, the DNA is TGTGCCAGTAGTATGGGGCGCTCCTACAATGAGCAGTTCTTC.

The genes are TRBV19 and TRBJ1-3; the D gene is possibly TRBD1 (5 bases). Trimming left V 4 bases short and J 0 bases short, with 13 bases between. CDR1 LNHDA and CDR2 SQIVND come from the germline V gene (reference sequence). This CDR3 has 16 amino acids. DNA for the CDR3: TGTGCCAGTAGTAATCGACAGACCAGCTCTGGAAACACCATATATTTT. This gives the protein CASSNRQTSSGNTIYF.

The chain uses TRBV6-5 and TRBJ2-7; 10 nucleotides match TRBD2. This CDR3 has 14 residues. Germline assignment: CDR1 MNHEY and CDR2 SVGAGI. V dropped 5 bases and J dropped 2; count of bases not matched to a gene: 3. Written as DNA, the CDR3 is TGTGCCAGCAGTATTAGCGGGGGGCCCTACGAGCAGTACTTC. It translates to CASSISGGPYEQYF.

The DNA of the CDR3 is TGTGCCAGCGGCGAGGCAAGCGGGAGGGCTTTAGCCAAAAACATTCAGTACTTC. The encoded protein is CASGEASGRALAKNIQYF. The V gene is TRBV7-9, the J gene TRBJ2-4, with 10 bases matching TRBD2. CDR1 is SEHNR and CDR2 is FQNEAQ in the germline V gene (reference sequence). This CDR3 has 18 amino acids. Trimming at V came to 8 bases and at J to 0 bases, leaving 13 bases not matched to a gene.

This clone has just a few counts. The chain joins TRBV7-2 to TRBJ2-7; D is possibly TRBD1 (5 bases). Deletions cut 5 bases from V and 2 bases from J, with 13 bases between. The CDR3 is made up of 14 amino acids. CDR1 SGHTA and CDR2 FQGNSA come from the germline V gene. CDR3 in DNA: TGTGCCAGCAGCCTAGACAGTGCCACCTACGAGCAGTACTTC. It is translated as CASSLDSATYEQYF.

The chain carries TRBV11-3 and TRBJ2-7, with D possibly TRBD2 on 5 matching bases. CDR3 size: 13 residues. Trimming removed 1 base at V and 7 bases at J, with 11 bases between. Germline CDR1 SGHNT, CDR2 YENEEA. CDR3 protein: CASSLVATGEQYF. The CDR3 bases are TGTGCCAGCAGCTTAGTGGCTACGGGGGAGCAGTACTTC.

The gene calls are TRBV15 and TRBJ1-2; tentative D call: TRBD1 (5 bases). Germline V gives CDR1 LNHNV, CDR2 YYDKDF (reference sequence). With 5 bases removed from V and 8 bases from J, the gap between germline ends came to 27 bases. The CDR3 totals 17 residues. In DNA form, the CDR3 reads TGTGCCACCAGCCGATACTCTATGGGGGTTCGGACTATCGGCTACACCTTC. Protein product: CATSRYSMGVRTIGYTF. Variable domain in full (rest from reference TRBV15 and TRBJ1-2): DAMVIQNPRYQVTQFGKPVTLSCSQTLNHNVMYWYQQKSSQAPKLLFHYYDKDFNNEADTPDNFQSRRPNTSFCFLDIRSPGLGDTAMYLCATSRYSMGVRTIGYTFGSGTRLTVV.

V usage is TRBV6-1 and J usage is TRBJ1-1; no reliable D call. The germline V and J ends were trimmed by 1 base and 8 bases, with 11 bases remaining between them. This CDR3 is 13 amino acids long. Germline V gene data show CDR1 as MNHNS and CDR2 as SASEGT. CDR3: CASSEVGLGEAFF. The CDR3, as DNA: TGTGCCAGCAGTGAAGTCGGACTAGGAGAAGCTTTCTTT.

The chain carries TRBV7-3 and TRBJ2-3; the match to TRBD2 covers 9 bases. The CDR3 covers 15 residues. Germline trimming cut 5 bases from V and 8 bases from J; bases unmatched to any gene: 11. The germline gives CDR1 SGHTA, CDR2 FQGTGA. This CDR3 reads CASSPSAAGGGTQYF. The DNA for the CDR3 is TGTGCCAGCAGCCCCTCAGCGGCGGGAGGGGGTACGCAGTATTTT.

The chain uses TRBV3-1 (or the pseudogene TRBV3-2) and TRBJ2-3; no reliable D call. The V end was cut by 5 bases, the J end by 2 bases, with 14 bases between. The germline gives CDR1 LGHDT, CDR2 YNNKEL (reference sequence). The CDR3 loop spans 15 amino acids. The CDR3 region has the DNA TGTGCCAGCAGCGCCCTTTTGAGCCCCACAGATACGCAGTATTTT. This gives the protein CASSALLSPTDTQYF.